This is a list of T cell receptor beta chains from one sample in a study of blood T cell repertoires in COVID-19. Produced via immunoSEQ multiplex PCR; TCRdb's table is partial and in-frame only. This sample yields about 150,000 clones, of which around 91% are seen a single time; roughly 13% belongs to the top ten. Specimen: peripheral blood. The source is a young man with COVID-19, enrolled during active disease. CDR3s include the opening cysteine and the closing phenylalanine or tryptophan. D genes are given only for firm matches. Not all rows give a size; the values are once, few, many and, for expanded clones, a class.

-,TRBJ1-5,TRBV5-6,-,CASSLNGQPQHF,TGTGCCAGCAGCTTAAACGGGCAGCCCCAGCATTTT
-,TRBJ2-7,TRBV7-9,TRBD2,CASSLAQREKRYEQYF,TGTGCCAGCAGCTTAGCCCAGCGGGAGAAGCGCTACGAGCAGTACTTC
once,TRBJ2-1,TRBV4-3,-,CASSQDTAHRYNEQFF,TGCGCCAGCAGCCAAGATACAGCCCATCGTTACAATGAGCAGTTCTTC
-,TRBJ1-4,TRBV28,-,CASTSGWGGSDEKLFF,TGTGCCAGCACCTCGGGGTGGGGGGGCAGCGATGAAAAACTGTTTTTT
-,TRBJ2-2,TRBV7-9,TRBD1,CASSFRQGANTGELFF,TGTGCCAGCAGCTTTAGACAGGGGGCAAACACCGGGGAGCTGTTTTTT
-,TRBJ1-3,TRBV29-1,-,CSGGGDLGNTIYF,TGCAGCGGCGGGGGGGACCTTGGAAACACCATATATTTT
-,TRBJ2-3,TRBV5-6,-,CASSLLGALAYQYF,TGTGCCAGCAGCTTGCTAGGGGCCTTGGCTTATCAGTATTTT
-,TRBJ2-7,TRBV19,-,CASSIDRGWDEQYF,TGTGCCAGTAGTATAGACAGGGGCTGGGACGAGCAGTACTTC
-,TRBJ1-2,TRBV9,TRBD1,CASGKQGSYGYTF,TGTGCCAGCGGGAAACAGGGGTCCTATGGCTACACCTTC
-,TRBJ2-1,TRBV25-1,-,CASSTRNRGRVNEQFF,TGTGCCAGCAGTACCCGGAACAGGGGGAGGGTCAATGAGCAGTTCTTC
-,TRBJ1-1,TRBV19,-,CASRMVRTDTEAFF,TGTGCCAGTAGGATGGTGCGTACGGACACTGAAGCTTTCTTT
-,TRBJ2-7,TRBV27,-,CASSFGQTYEQYF,TGTGCCAGCAGTTTCGGACAGACCTACGAGCAGTACTTC
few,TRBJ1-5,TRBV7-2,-,CASSLVVAGNQPQHF,TGTGCCAGCAGCTTAGTGGTGGCAGGCAATCAGCCCCAGCATTTT
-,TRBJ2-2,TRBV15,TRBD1,CATSSLGQGGRAGELFF,TGTGCCACCAGCAGCCTGGGACAGGGAGGTAGGGCCGGGGAGCTGTTTTTT
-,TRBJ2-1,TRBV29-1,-,CSVEGSPEGNEQFF,TGCAGCGTTGAAGGCTCCCCCGAGGGCAATGAGCAGTTCTTC
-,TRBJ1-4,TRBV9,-,CASSGGGGGEKLFF,TGTGCCAGCAGCGGAGGGGGAGGGGGAGAAAAACTGTTTTTT
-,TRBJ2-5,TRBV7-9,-,CASSLGGIWGKETQYF,TGTGCCAGCAGCTTGGGCGGTATATGGGGCAAAGAGACCCAGTACTTC
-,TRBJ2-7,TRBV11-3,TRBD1,CASSRTGVGEQYF,TGTGCCAGCAGCAGGACAGGGGTAGGCGAGCAGTACTTC
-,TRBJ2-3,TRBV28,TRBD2,CASKRGLSTDTQYF,TGTGCCAGCAAGCGGGGCCTTAGCACAGATACGCAGTATTTT
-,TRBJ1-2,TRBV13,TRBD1,CASTYRMRDRESEGYTF,TGTGCCAGCACGTACCGAATGCGGGACAGGGAATCGGAAGGCTACACCTTC
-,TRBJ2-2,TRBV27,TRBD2,CASSLRNGLAGNTGELFF,TGTGCCAGCAGTTTAAGGAATGGACTAGCGGGTAACACCGGGGAGCTGTTTTTT
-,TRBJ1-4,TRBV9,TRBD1,CASSVDRGNEKLFF,TGTGCCAGCAGCGTAGACAGGGGTAATGAAAAACTGTTTTTT
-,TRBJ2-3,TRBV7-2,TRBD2,CASSKGLAGGGDTQYF,TGTGCCAGCAGCAAAGGACTAGCGGGAGGGGGAGATACGCAGTATTTT
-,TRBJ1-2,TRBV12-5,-,CASGLVLPGASRYGYTF,TGTGCTAGTGGTTTGGTACTCCCAGGGGCCAGTCGCTATGGCTACACCTTC
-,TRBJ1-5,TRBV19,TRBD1,CASSMGTGANQPQHF,TGTGCCAGTAGTATGGGGACAGGGGCTAATCAGCCCCAGCATTTT
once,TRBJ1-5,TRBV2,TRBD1,CASSVEQGNQPQHF,TGTGCCAGCAGTGTTGAACAGGGGAATCAGCCCCAGCATTTT
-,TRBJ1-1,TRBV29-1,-,CSVQRAGANTEAFF,TGCAGCGTTCAAAGGGCAGGGGCGAACACTGAAGCTTTCTTT
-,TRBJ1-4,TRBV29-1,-,CSLKQGNNEKLLF,TGCAGCCTTAAACAGGGAAATAATGAAAAACTGCTTTTT
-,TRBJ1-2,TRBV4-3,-,CASSQVLIGRRNYGYTF,TGCGCCAGCAGCCAAGTTTTAATCGGCAGGCGAAACTATGGCTACACCTTC
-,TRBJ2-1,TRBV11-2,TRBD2,CASSGLAGGLYNEQFF,TGTGCCAGCAGCGGACTAGCGGGAGGCCTATACAATGAGCAGTTCTTC
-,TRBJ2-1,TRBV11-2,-,CASSLEYRWAYNEQFF,TGTGCCAGCAGCTTAGAATACAGGTGGGCCTACAATGAGCAGTTCTTC
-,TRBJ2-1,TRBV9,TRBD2,CASSVGGGLAIYNEQFF,TGTGCCAGCAGCGTAGGAGGGGGACTAGCGATCTACAATGAGCAGTTCTTC
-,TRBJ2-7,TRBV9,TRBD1,CASSPPTGGYEQYF,TGTGCCAGCAGCCCCCCTACAGGGGGCTACGAGCAGTACTTC
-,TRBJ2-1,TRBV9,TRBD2,CASSATSGIPNEQFF,TGTGCCAGCAGCGCCACTAGCGGAATCCCCAATGAGCAGTTCTTC
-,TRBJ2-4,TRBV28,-,CASSYTNIQYF,TGTGCCAGCAGTTACACCAACATTCAGTACTTC
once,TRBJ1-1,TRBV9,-,CASSVSKGMAEAFF,TGTGCCAGCAGCGTAAGTAAGGGGATGGCTGAAGCTTTCTTT
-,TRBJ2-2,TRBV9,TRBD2,CASSVPSGEGVTGELFF,TGTGCCAGCAGCGTACCTAGCGGGGAGGGGGTAACCGGGGAGCTGTTTTTT
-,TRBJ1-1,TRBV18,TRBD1,CASSARDRGTEAFF,TGTGCCAGCTCAGCTCGGGACAGAGGGACTGAAGCTTTCTTT
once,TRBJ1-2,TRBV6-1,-,CASSEGELGYTF,TGTGCCAGCAGTGAAGGGGAGTTGGGCTACACCTTC
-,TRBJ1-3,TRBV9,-,CASSVVGRGDTIYF,TGTGCCAGCAGCGTAGTGGGGCGCGGAGACACCATATATTTT
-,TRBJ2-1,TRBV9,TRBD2,CASSVIAGPALDEQFF,TGTGCCAGCAGCGTTATAGCGGGACCAGCGTTGGATGAGCAGTTCTTC
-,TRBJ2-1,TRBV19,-,CASRWEDSSYNEQFF,TGTGCCAGTAGATGGGAGGATTCCTCCTACAATGAGCAGTTCTTC